The 29 T cell receptor beta chains reported below all come from one sample, sequenced in a study of shared clonotypes between healthy human individuals. The protocol was immunoSEQ multiplex PCR, while the TCRdb copy is restricted to in-frame clones and leaves out a portion. The table has some 2.4 million clones, approximately 93% seen once. The sample taken for sequencing was naive CD4+ T cells from PBMCs. As to subset: CD45RA+ positively selected. The receptors originated from a man between 18 and 35 years old in good health. Some clones in this sample may be carry-over from other donors' samples.

CDR3 bases: TGTGCCAGCTGGAAAGCTAGCGGGGCTTCCTACGAGCAGTACTTC. Translating gives CASWKASGASYEQYF. The V gene is TRBV6-1, the J gene TRBJ2-7, with 9 bases aligning to TRBD2. Germline V CDR1 and CDR2: MNHNS, SASEGT. The V gene end was trimmed by 8 bases and the J gene end by 1 base; junction bases not matched to a gene: 9. The CDR3 is made up of 15 amino acids.

The rearrangement joins TRBV30 to TRBJ2-1, with D perhaps matching TRBD2 (7 bases). Trimming left V 3 bases short and J 8 bases short, with 11 bases between. The CDR3 has 12 amino acids. Germline V gene sequence: CDR1 GTSNPN, CDR2 SVGIG (reference sequence). CDR3 in amino acids: CAWRDSGDEQFF. The CDR3 DNA reads TGTGCCTGGAGGGACAGCGGGGATGAGCAGTTCTTC.

This rearrangement joins TRBV19 to TRBJ1-3; no clear D. There are 16 residues in the CDR3. Germline V gene data show CDR1 as LNHDA and CDR2 as SQIVND (reference sequence). Deletions cut 6 bases from V and 0 bases from J, with 15 bases between. The CDR3 nucleotides are TGTGCCAGTAGGGAGTCCGGCAGCTCCTCTGGAAACACCATATATTTT. It codes for CASRESGSSSGNTIYF.

About this clone itself: At one boundary the junction diverges from the germline segment, which might be a read error. The rearrangement uses TRBV7-2 and TRBJ1-3, with D uncertain. CDR3 length: 16 amino acids. CDR1 SGHTA and CDR2 FQGNSA come from the germline V gene. The CDR3 loop is CASSLNPLAIKEGGHF. CDR3 coding DNA: TGTGCCAGCAGCTTAAACCCCCTAGCGATCAAAGAGGGCGGGCATTTT.

The J gene is TRBJ1-1, the V gene TRBV11-3; tentative D call: TRBD1 (6 bases). The CDR3 runs 15 residues. With 6 bases removed from V and 5 bases from J, the gap between germline ends came to 19 bases. CDR1 is SGHNT, CDR2 YENEEA, per germline. CDR3 nucleotides: TGTGCCAGCAGTTCCGGGAGGCGGGGGCGGACTGAAGCTTTCTTT. Translation: CASSSGRRGRTEAFF.

In nucleotides, the CDR3 is TGCGCCAGCAGCCAACAGGTGGCAGGGACTCTCTATGGCTACACCTTC. Encoded protein: CASSQQVAGTLYGYTF. J is TRBJ1-2 and V is TRBV4-1, with a possible D match to TRBD1 (5 bases). The CDR3 is made up of 16 amino acids. The germline V gene has CDR1 MGHRA and CDR2 YSYEKL. V dropped 2 bases and J dropped 4 bases, with 17 bases sitting between them.

The chain has TRBV7-3 and TRBJ2-3, with D perhaps being TRBD1 or TRBD2 (5 bases each). The CDR3 runs 16 residues. V was pared by 5 bases and J by 2 bases, with 17 bases between. Germline-derived CDR1 and CDR2 are SGHTA and FQGTGA. The CDR3 loop is CASSLGASRNTDTQYF. The CDR3 nucleotides read TGTGCCAGCAGCCTCGGGGCTAGCCGAAACACAGATACGCAGTATTTT. Full variable domain (remainder filled in from reference TRBV7-3 and TRBJ2-3): GAGVSQTPSNKVTEKGKYVELRCDPISGHTALYWYRQSLGQGPEFLIYFQGTGAADDSGLPNDRFFAVRPEGSVSTLKIQRTERGDSAVYLCASSLGASRNTDTQYFGPGTRLTVL.

This clone has more than one count but fewer than ten. Additional DNA sequences in this sample encode the identical CDR3. The rearrangement links TRBV9 to TRBJ1-5; D gene unclear. CDR1 and CDR2 from the germline V gene are SGDLS and YYNGEE. The CDR3 totals 14 residues. The V end lost 0 bases, the J end lost 0 bases, and 4 bases lay between the germline ends. The CDR3 DNA reads TGTGCCAGCAGCGTAGGGCTTAGCAATCAGCCCCAGCATTTT. It yields the protein CASSVGLSNQPQHF.

The chain is built from TRBV29-1 and TRBJ1-1; unclear D gene. The germline V gene has CDR1 SQVTM and CDR2 ANQGSEA. Trimming cost V 3 bases and J 0 bases, with 14 bases left between them. The CDR3 length is 15 residues. The DNA of the CDR3 is TGCAGCGTTGAGTCGAGCAGATACATGAACACTGAAGCTTTCTTT. Amino acids: CSVESSRYMNTEAFF.

This clone was detected once. This chain links TRBV6-1 with TRBJ2-5, with 7 bases matching TRBD2. The length of the CDR3 is 13 residues. The trim removed 6 bases at V and 5 bases at J, leaving 6 bases unmatched. CDR1 and CDR2 (germline): MNHNS, SASEGT. The CDR3 region is CASRRDYDETQYF. CDR3 DNA sequence: TGTGCCAGCAGAAGGGACTACGACGAGACCCAGTACTTC.

V and J are TRBV2 and TRBJ2-7; D not certain. V shed 7 bases and J shed 4 bases, with 32 bases lying between them. The CDR3 is 19 residues long. The V gene's germline CDR1 is SNHLY and CDR2 FYNNEI. This chain's CDR3 is CASTGTVPISPNLEYEQYF. The CDR3 DNA follows: TGTGCCAGCACGGGTACGGTCCCCATTTCCCCGAATCTTGAATACGAGCAGTACTTC.

V and J are TRBV27 and TRBJ1-1; 9 bases are shared with TRBD1. The germline V gene has CDR1 MNHEY and CDR2 SMNVEV (reference sequence). The CDR3 totals 15 residues. With 5 bases clipped from V and 3 bases from J, the junction kept 7 bases outside the gene matches. The CDR3 is CASSLNRGRDTEAFF. In DNA form, the CDR3 reads TGTGCCAGCAGTCTTAACAGGGGGCGAGACACTGAAGCTTTCTTT.

J is TRBJ1-5 and V is TRBV28; tentative D call: TRBD1 (5 bases). Germline V lookup: CDR1 MDHEN, CDR2 SYDVKM. The CDR3 extends over 16 amino acids. Trimming pared 3 bases from V and 1 base from J, leaving 13 bases between. CDR3 nucleotides: TGTGCCAGCAGTTTCACCAGTGGGGCCAGCAATCAGCCCCAGCATTTT. Residues: CASSFTSGASNQPQHF.

This chain links TRBV6-1 with TRBJ1-1; 9 bases fit TRBD1. CDR1 MNHNS and CDR2 SASEGT come from the germline V gene. V gave up 6 bases and J gave up 4 bases; unmatched junction bases: 9. There are 15 residues in the CDR3. CDR3 region: CASRAGTGLSTEAFF. CDR3 coding DNA: TGTGCCAGCAGAGCCGGGACAGGGCTGAGCACTGAAGCTTTCTTT.

The chain carries TRBV5-4 and TRBJ2-5; D perhaps matches TRBD2 (7 bases). The closer fit of TRBJ2-7 to the DNA end suggests the J call may be wrong. Germline CDR1 is SGHNT and CDR2 is YYREEE (reference sequence). The CDR3 is 15 amino acids. The CDR3 coding sequence is TGTGCCAGCAGTCCCCGGGGGGCTGCCCCCTACGAGCAGTACTTC. This codes for CASSPRGAAPYEQYF.

This clone was seen a single time. This chain connects TRBV28 to TRBJ1-2; D not certain. CDR1 and CDR2 from the germline V gene are MDHEN and SYDVKM. The CDR3 spans 11 residues. Trimming shortened V by 11 bases and J by 2 bases, and 9 bases separated the two germline ends. The DNA of the CDR3 is TGTGCCGGGGAGTCCAACTATGGCTACACCTTC. Protein sequence: CAGESNYGYTF.

The rearrangement links TRBV7-6 to TRBJ1-2; the match to TRBD1 covers 8 bases. The trim removed 5 bases at V and 6 bases at J, leaving 8 bases unmatched. This CDR3 has 14 residues. CDR1 SGHVS and CDR2 FNYEAQ come from the germline V gene. In DNA, the CDR3 is TGTGCCAGCAGCCCTCGGACAGGGTGGGATGGCTACACCTTC. Its translation: CASSPRTGWDGYTF.

The V and J genes are TRBV18 and TRBJ2-2; 8 bases are shared with TRBD1. The CDR3 is 15 amino acids. Germline V lookup: CDR1 KGHSH, CDR2 LQKENI. The J segment lost 11 bases and the V segment lost 3 bases, leaving 11 bases of the junction unmatched. CDR3 DNA sequence: TGTGCCAGCTCACCCAGGGGGCAGCAGACCCTCGAGCTGTTTTTT. The encoded protein is CASSPRGQQTLELFF.

The chain employs TRBV2 and TRBJ1-3; D uncertain. CDR3 length: 14 residues. Germline V gives CDR1 SNHLY, CDR2 FYNNEI. Trimming took 5 bases from V and 3 from J, leaving 11 bases between them. The CDR3 region has the DNA TGTGCCAGCAGTCCGGACTTTATTGGAAACACCATATATTTT. It codes for CASSPDFIGNTIYF. Full variable domain (remainder filled in from reference TRBV2 and TRBJ1-3): EPEVTQTPSHQVTQMGQEVILRCVPISNHLYFYWYRQILGQKVEFLVSFYNNEISEKSEIFDDQFSVERPDGSNFTLKIRSTKLEDSAMYFCASSPDFIGNTIYFGEGSWLTVV.

In this sample, this clone turned up once. CDR3 residues: CASSSHTGELFF. CDR3 bases: TGTGCCAGCAGCTCCCACACCGGGGAGCTGTTTTTT. The V gene is TRBV11-2, the J gene TRBJ2-2; no clear D. CDR3 length: 12 amino acids. V was trimmed by 4 bases and J by 3 bases, leaving 3 bases between them. Per the germline V gene, CDR1 is SGHAT and CDR2 is FQNNGV. Combining the CDR3 with reference TRBV11-2 and TRBJ2-2 gives the whole variable domain EAGVAQSPRYKIIEKRQSVAFWCNPISGHATLYWYQQILGQGPKLLIQFQNNGVVDDSQLPKDRFSAERLKGVDSTLKIQPAKLEDSAVYLCASSSHTGELFFGEGSRLTVL.

This chain links TRBV5-6 with TRBJ2-7; possibly TRBD2 for D (5 bases). The germline V gene encodes CDR1 SGHDT and CDR2 YYEEEE. With 0 bases removed from V and 7 bases from J, the gap between germline ends came to 8 bases. The CDR3 contains 12 residues. The CDR3: CASSLVEGEQYF. CDR3 nucleotides: TGTGCCAGCAGCTTGGTAGAGGGTGAGCAGTACTTC.

The V call is TRBV9, the J call TRBJ2-1; 9 bases align to TRBD2. The CDR3 consists of 16 residues. The trim removed 3 bases at V and 7 bases at J, leaving 11 bases unmatched. CDR1 is SGDLS and CDR2 is YYNGEE in the germline V gene. CDR3 in amino acids: CASSASGGSGRNEQFF. For the CDR3, the DNA is TGTGCCAGCAGCGCAAGTGGGGGTAGCGGGAGAAATGAGCAGTTCTTC. Filled out from reference TRBV9 and TRBJ2-1, the complete variable domain reads DSGVTQTPKHLITATGQRVTLRCSPRSGDLSVYWYQQSLDQGLQFLIQYYNGEERAKGNILERFSAQQFPDLHSELNLSSLELGDSALYFCASSASGGSGRNEQFFGPGTRLTVL.

This chain uses TRBV18 with TRBJ2-7; D unresolved. CDR1 is KGHSH, CDR2 LQKENI, per germline. V gave up 6 bases and J gave up 0 bases, with 15 bases separating them. The CDR3 length is 15 residues. The CDR3 DNA reads as TGTGCCAGCTCGCTTCCCGGCGCTACCTCCTACGAGCAGTACTTC. This translates into CASSLPGATSYEQYF.

V and J are TRBV29-1 and TRBJ2-1, with 7 bases aligning to TRBD1. The V gene's germline CDR1 is SQVTM and CDR2 ANQGSEA. Losses at the gene ends were 7 bases for V and 0 bases for J; bases not matched to a gene: 9. This CDR3 comprises 15 residues. CDR3 sequence reads: CSGSTGVASYNEQFF. The CDR3 coding sequence is TGCAGCGGATCAACAGGGGTAGCCTCCTACAATGAGCAGTTCTTC.

V is TRBV5-1 and J is TRBJ2-1; the D gene is possibly TRBD2 (5 bases). The CDR3 is 17 amino acids. In germline, CDR1 is SGHRS, CDR2 YFSETQ. V lost 4 bases, J lost 6 bases, and 23 bases lay in between. CDR3 in amino acids: CASSPKRGSGYLNEQFF. The CDR3 DNA follows: TGCGCCAGCAGCCCCAAACGGGGATCGGGGTACCTCAATGAGCAGTTCTTC.

Only a few counts were recorded for this clone. In the same sample, other DNA sequences code for this CDR3. J is TRBJ1-5 and V is TRBV28, with no clear D. This CDR3 spans 12 amino acids. Germline V gives CDR1 MDHEN, CDR2 SYDVKM. V gave up 4 bases and J gave up 4 bases, with 5 bases separating them. The CDR3 region is CASSSLNQPQHF. The CDR3 DNA reads TGTGCCAGCAGTTCGCTTAATCAGCCCCAGCATTTT.

The V gene is TRBV6-5, the J gene TRBJ1-4; D is possibly TRBD1 (6 bases). Germline V CDR1 and CDR2: MNHEY, SVGAGI. The CDR3 consists of 14 residues. V lost 5 bases, J lost 8 bases, and 15 bases lay in between. The CDR3 sequence: CASSNGDTDEKLFF. In DNA form, the CDR3 reads TGTGCCAGCAGTAACGGGGACACAGACGAAAAACTGTTTTTT.

This chain uses TRBV28 with TRBJ2-7; weak D call: TRBD2 (6 bases). V lost 2 bases and J 2 bases, leaving 22 bases between the germline ends. The CDR3 loop spans 18 amino acids. From germline, CDR1 is MDHEN and CDR2 SYDVKM. The CDR3 DNA follows: TGTGCCAGCAGTTTAGCCGGGACTTCGCAATGGCTCGCCTACGAGCAGTACTTC. It is translated as CASSLAGTSQWLAYEQYF.

The V and J genes are TRBV6-5 and TRBJ1-5; tentatively, D is TRBD1 (5 bases). The CDR3 has 15 residues. Trimming removed 6 bases from V and 8 bases from J, with 20 bases in between. Germline CDR1 MNHEY, CDR2 SVGAGI. The CDR3 sequence: CASRNGAGWGEPQHF. CDR3 in DNA: TGTGCCAGCAGGAATGGGGCGGGGTGGGGGGAGCCCCAGCATTTT.